The clone carrying this T cell receptor (beta chain) was detected only once. Its antigen is not identified. The sample comes from a study of cytomegalovirus exposure and HLA in healthy donors. Study in general: The same platform was used for the 100 to 150 validation repertoires as for the 666 first-cohort repertoires, as reported in a later analysis. Study findings and constraints: 150 to 200 TCR beta chains were listed as cytomegalovirus-associated. Within the approximately 130 validation repertoires, first-cohort TCR clusters tended to co-occur, according to a later analysis.

Trimming pared 6 bases from V and 4 bases from J, leaving 12 bases between. CDR1 and CDR2 (germline): SGHVS, FQNEAQ. The CDR3 is 13 residues long. Profiling relied on immunoSEQ multiplex PCR, and the TCRdb table lists in-frame clones only, not all of them. The repertoire holds about 300,000 clones, 88% seen once, with about 0.9% in the top ten. Sequencing used PBMCs. The receptor was isolated from a woman under 30 in good health and CMV-seronegative. The chain recombines TRBV7-8 with TRBJ1-1, with D maybe TRBD1 (5 bases). The DNA for the CDR3 is TGTGCCAGCAGGGCCCGGGGGGGCACTGAAGCTTTCTTT. Translating gives CASRARGGTEAFF.